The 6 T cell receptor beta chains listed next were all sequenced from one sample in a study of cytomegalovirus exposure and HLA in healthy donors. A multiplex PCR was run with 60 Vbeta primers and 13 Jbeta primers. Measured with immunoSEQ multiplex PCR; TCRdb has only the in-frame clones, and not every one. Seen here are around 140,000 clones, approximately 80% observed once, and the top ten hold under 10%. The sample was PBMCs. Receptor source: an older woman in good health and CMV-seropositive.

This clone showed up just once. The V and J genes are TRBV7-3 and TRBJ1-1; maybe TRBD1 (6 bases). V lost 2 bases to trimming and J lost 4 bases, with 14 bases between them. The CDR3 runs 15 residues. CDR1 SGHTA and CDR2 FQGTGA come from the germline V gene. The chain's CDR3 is CASSLGSGERTEAFF. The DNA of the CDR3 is TGTGCCAGCAGCTTAGGGTCAGGGGAGCGCACTGAAGCTTTCTTT. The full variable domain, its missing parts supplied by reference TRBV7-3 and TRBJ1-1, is GAGVSQTPSNKVTEKGKYVELRCDPISGHTALYWYRQSLGQGPEFLIYFQGTGAADDSGLPNDRFFAVRPEGSVSTLKIQRTERGDSAVYLCASSLGSGERTEAFFGQGTRLTVV.

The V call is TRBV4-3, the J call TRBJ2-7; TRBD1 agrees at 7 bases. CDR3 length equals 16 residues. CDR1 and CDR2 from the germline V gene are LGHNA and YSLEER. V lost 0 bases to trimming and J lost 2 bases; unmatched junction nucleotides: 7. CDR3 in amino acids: CASSQDLGGTPYEQYF. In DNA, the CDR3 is TGCGCCAGCAGCCAAGATTTAGGGGGCACCCCCTACGAGCAGTACTTC.

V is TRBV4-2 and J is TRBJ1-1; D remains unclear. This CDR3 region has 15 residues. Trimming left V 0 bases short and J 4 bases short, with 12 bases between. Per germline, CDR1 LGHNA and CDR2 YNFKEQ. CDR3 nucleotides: TGTGCCAGCAGCCAAGACATTGGAGTTACCACTGAAGCTTTCTTT. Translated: CASSQDIGVTTEAFF.

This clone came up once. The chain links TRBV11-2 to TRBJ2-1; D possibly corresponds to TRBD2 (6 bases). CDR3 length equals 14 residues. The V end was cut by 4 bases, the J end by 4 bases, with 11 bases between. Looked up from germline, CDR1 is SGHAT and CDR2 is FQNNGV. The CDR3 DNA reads TGTGCCAGCAGCTCGACGGGGGTTTACAATGAGCAGTTCTTC. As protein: CASSSTGVYNEQFF.

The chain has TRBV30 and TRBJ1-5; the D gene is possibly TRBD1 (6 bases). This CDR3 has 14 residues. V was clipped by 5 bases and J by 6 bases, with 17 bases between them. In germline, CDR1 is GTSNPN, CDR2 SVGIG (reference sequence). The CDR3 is CAWSGGGARQPQHF. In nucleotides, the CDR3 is TGTGCCTGGTCGGGGGGCGGGGCTCGTCAGCCCCAGCATTTT. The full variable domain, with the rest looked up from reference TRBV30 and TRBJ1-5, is SQTIHQWPATLVQPVGSPLSLECTVEGTSNPNLYWYRQAAGRGLQLLFYSVGIGQISSEVPQNLSASRPQDRQFILSSKKLLLSDSGFYLCAWSGGGARQPQHFGDGTRLSIL.

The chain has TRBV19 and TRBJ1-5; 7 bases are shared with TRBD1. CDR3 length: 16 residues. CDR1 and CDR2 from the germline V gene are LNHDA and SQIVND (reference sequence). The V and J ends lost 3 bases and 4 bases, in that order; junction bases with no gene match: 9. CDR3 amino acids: CASSIRQGGFNQPQHF. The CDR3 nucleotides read TGTGCCAGTAGTATTAGACAGGGTGGGTTTAATCAGCCCCAGCATTTT. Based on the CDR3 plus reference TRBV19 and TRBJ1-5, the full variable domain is DGGITQSPKYLFRKEGQNVTLSCEQNLNHDAMYWYRQDPGQGLRLIYYSQIVNDFQKGDIAEGYSVSREKKESFPLTVTSAQKNPTAFYLCASSIRQGGFNQPQHFGDGTRLSIL.